Given below is one T cell receptor beta chain in context. This clone's antigen is unknown. Per-nucleotide qualities are absent, and no much larger clonotype sits a single base away. The sample comes from a study of T cell responses to AZD1222 COVID-19 vaccine (TCRdb year 2021). Study-level background: AZD1222 recipients given second doses at about 4 weeks or at about 12 weeks were pooled, since spike-specific TCR depth and breadth were not found to differ between the two schedules. A total of just over 230 trial participants underwent TCR sequencing, of whom about 210 had received two doses of AZD1222 and about 25 had received two doses of the MenACWY control vaccine. Trial participants were enrolled by age into subgroups of 18-55, 56-69 and 70-plus years, and around 150, 29 and 61 TCR-sequenced participants, respectively, were included in these subgroups. What the research found in general, with its limitations: Conclusions about previously exposed vaccinees were limited because only six AZD1222 recipients were SARS-CoV-2 seropositive at baseline. Vaccine-associated CD4 TCRs spanned the whole spike protein, with dominant responses in regions 160-218 and 743-854. Spike-specific TCR breadth and depth rose significantly after two AZD1222 doses compared with day 0 and with MenACWY recipients. Reportedly, close to half of the unique spike-specific TCRs recognized epitopes lying outside the regions that are mutated in the B.1.351 and B.1.1.7 variants. In the small 56-69-year group, the increase in depth fell short of significance, most likely because of low power. Because no day 14 peak-response samples were available, the repertoires could be characterized only after the peak T cell response. Participants were mostly white British, with more females than males. The authors suggested clonal diversity may have been underestimated.

The CDR3, cysteine through phenylalanine, is 11 amino acids long. The CDR3 DNA has 33 bases and is translated from base 1. The CDR3 regions of human TCRbeta chains were analyzed by immunosequencing. Regarding the original processing steps: TCRs in the repertoires were matched against a reference library of SARS-CoV-2-specific TCRs that had been generated with the MIRA antigen-specificity platform. Breadth was defined as the fraction of unique TCRs that were SARS-CoV-2-associated, and depth was defined as the fraction of total T cells that were SARS-CoV-2-associated. Using the MIRA data, every spike-specific TCR was mapped to the spike region that the TCR reacted to and assigned to either a CD4 or a CD8 class. Log10-transformed breadth and depth values were compared by one-way ANOVA with Sidak's multiple comparisons tests. Here the immuneACCESS table is served through TCRdb, limited to in-frame sequences with V and J called. Missing clones are a known gap in these copies; in checked studies unresolved V genes cover under half, and the rest lacks a known reason. V, J and clone size derive from that table, while D and trimming were established from the DNA sequence. The table for this sample lists roughly 120,000 clones; about 88% of them were counted only once. The top ten clonotypes cover more than 3.5% of the sample.

In light of the paper, this sample's time point label describes: baseline before first vaccination. The vaccinee samples were drawn from two UK trials, COV001 and COV002, one of which was a single-blind randomized controlled phase 2/3 trial testing AZD1222 (ChAdOx1 nCoV-19) in healthy adults. For TCRbeta chain sequencing, PBMC samples from trial participants were taken at day 0 and at day 28 after the second dose. The source is an adult in good health. The material sequenced was peripheral blood, taken on day 0 of AZD1222 vaccination. This chain is built from TRBV21-1 and TRBJ2-5; the D call in the table, TRBD1, was not verified against the DNA. TRBV21-1 is assigned pseudogene status. The CDR3 protein: CASRGEETQYF. Read as DNA, the sequence is TGTGCCAGCAGGGGCGAAGAGACCCAGTACTTC.